Below are 7 T cell receptor beta chains sequenced from a single sample in a study of T-cell memory formation after mild COVID-19 (dated by TCRdb to about 2021). The receptor library was made with 5' RACE. Sequencing instrument: Illumina NovaSeq 6000. The raw public data were reprocessed by TCRdb itself: fastp quality trimming at Q25, MiXCR clonotype calling, in-frame beta chains only. Rows with a matching CDR3 protein are joined into one entry that keeps the most common DNA and genes. The sample profile shows about 280,000 distinct CDR3 sequences; 7% to 10% of them were found once. Approximately 22% of the sample is held by the ten biggest clonotypes. Sequencing used PBMCs or a T cell subset sorted from them (not recorded which). The receptors derive from a man aged 18-30 years who had mild COVID-19 (a few samples of this study predate the infection). The sample titles of this study are shuffled in the database, so cell type and time point are left out; the donor was told from shared clones.

This clonotype was counted between two and nine times. The chain couples TRBV20-1 to TRBJ1-1, with D possibly TRBD1 on 5 matching bases. The CDR3 runs 12 residues. Germline V lookup: CDR1 DFQATT, CDR2 SNEGSKA (reference sequence). Between the trimmed V and J ends, which lost 6 bases and 5 bases, there was a span of 13 bases. CDR3 in amino acids: CSAKGLRTEAFF. The CDR3 nucleotides read TGCAGTGCAAAGGGACTGAGGACTGAAGCTTTCTTT.

The chain employs TRBV7-2 and TRBJ2-1; TRBD2 matches 8 bases. J lost 12 bases, V lost 1 base, and 14 bases had no gene match. In germline, CDR1 is SGHTA, CDR2 FQGNSA. The CDR3 is made up of 16 amino acids. The CDR3 DNA reads as TGTGCCAGCAGCTTAGGGGGTAGCGGGGTACCCCAGGGGCAGTTCTTC. This codes for CASSLGGSGVPQGQFF.

V is TRBV29-1 and J is TRBJ1-1, with D uncertain. Trimming removed 3 bases at V and 7 bases at J, with 21 bases between. Germline V gene lookup returns CDR1 SQVTM and CDR2 ANQGSEA. This CDR3 comprises 15 residues. The CDR3 sequence is CSVDLPDPTSGEAFF. CDR3 coding DNA: TGCAGCGTTGATTTACCTGACCCCACCAGCGGTGAAGCTTTCTTT.

This clonotype occurred a few times. Relative to the germline gene, one junction end is altered; a read error may explain this. The rearrangement uses TRBV7-9 and TRBJ2-7; a weak D match, TRBD2 (6 bases). CDR3 size: 13 residues. The germline gives CDR1 SEHNR, CDR2 FQNEAQ (reference sequence). The CDR3 region has the DNA TGTGCCAGCAGCCCGGACTATCTTCTTAGGGATGGATTC. Protein product: CASSPDYLLRDGF. Drawing the rest from reference TRBV7-9 and TRBJ2-7, the complete variable domain is DTGVSQNPRHKITKRGQNVTFRCDPISEHNRLYWYRQTLGQGPEFLTYFQNEAQLEKSRLLSDRFSAERPKGSFSTLEIQRTEQGDSAMYLCASSPDYLLRDGFGPGTRLTVT.

This clonotype occurred many times. This CDR3 is CSVEQGAVETQYF. DNA for the CDR3: TGCAGCGTTGAACAGGGGGCTGTGGAGACCCAGTACTTC. The rearrangement joins TRBV29-1 to TRBJ2-5; 8 bases agree with TRBD1. V lost 2 bases, J lost 5 bases, and 4 bases stayed unmatched. The CDR3 is 13 amino acids. Per germline, CDR1 SQVTM and CDR2 ANQGSEA. Full variable domain (missing parts from reference TRBV29-1 and TRBJ2-5): SAVISQKPSRDICQRGTSLTIQCQVDSQVTMMFWYRQQPGQSLTLIATANQGSEATYESGFVIDKFPISRPNLTFSTLTVSNMSPEDSSIYLCSVEQGAVETQYFGPGTRLLVL.

CDR3 in amino acids: CASSVGQGRLVTEAFF. CDR3 nucleotide sequence: TGCGCCAGCAGCGTGGGGCAGGGGAGGTTAGTGACTGAAGCTTTCTTT. The chain joins TRBV5-1 to TRBJ1-1; TRBD1 might be the D (6 bases). The CDR3 totals 16 residues. V was cut by 4 bases and J by 5 bases, with 21 bases left in between. The germline V gene encodes CDR1 SGHRS and CDR2 YFSETQ.

This clonotype came up a few times. The chain employs TRBV6-1 and TRBJ2-1; perhaps TRBD2 as D (5 bases). The CDR3 runs to 13 residues. V was pared by 4 bases and J by 9 bases, with 13 bases between. Per germline, CDR1 MNHNS and CDR2 SASEGT. CDR3 region: CASSGSSLIEQFF. The CDR3 bases are TGTGCCAGCAGTGGGTCTAGCTTAATTGAGCAGTTCTTC.